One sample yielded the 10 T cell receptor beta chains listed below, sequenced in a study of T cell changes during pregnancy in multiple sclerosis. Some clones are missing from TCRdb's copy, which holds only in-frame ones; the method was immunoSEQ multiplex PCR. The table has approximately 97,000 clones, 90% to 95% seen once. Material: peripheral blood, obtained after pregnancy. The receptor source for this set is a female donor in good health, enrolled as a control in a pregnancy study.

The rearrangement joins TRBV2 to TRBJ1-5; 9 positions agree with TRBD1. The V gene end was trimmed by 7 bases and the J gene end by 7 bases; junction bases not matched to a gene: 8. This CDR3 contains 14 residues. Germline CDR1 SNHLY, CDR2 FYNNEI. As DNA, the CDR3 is TGTGCCAGCACCCAGACAGGGGGGAACCAGCCCCAGCATTTT. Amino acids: CASTQTGGNQPQHF.

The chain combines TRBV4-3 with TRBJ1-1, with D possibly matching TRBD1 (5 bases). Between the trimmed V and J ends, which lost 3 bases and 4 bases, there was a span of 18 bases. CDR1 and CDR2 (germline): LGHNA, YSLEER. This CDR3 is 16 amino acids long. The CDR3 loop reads CASSQLGPSWGTEAFF. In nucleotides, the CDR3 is TGCGCCAGCAGCCAGCTGGGGCCTTCTTGGGGCACTGAAGCTTTCTTT.

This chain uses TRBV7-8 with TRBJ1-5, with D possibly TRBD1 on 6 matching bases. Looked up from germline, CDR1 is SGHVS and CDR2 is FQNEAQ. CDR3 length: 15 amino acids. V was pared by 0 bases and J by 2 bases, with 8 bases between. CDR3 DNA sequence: TGTGCCAGCAGCTTAGCGGCAGGGGGCAATCAGCCCCAGCATTTT. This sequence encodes CASSLAAGGNQPQHF.

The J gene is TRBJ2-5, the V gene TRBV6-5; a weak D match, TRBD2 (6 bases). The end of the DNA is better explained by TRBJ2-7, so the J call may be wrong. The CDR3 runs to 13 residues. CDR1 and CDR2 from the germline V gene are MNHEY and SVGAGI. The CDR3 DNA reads TGTGCCAGCAGTTACTCTGGAGGGAACGAGCAGTACTTC. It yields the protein CASSYSGGNEQYF.

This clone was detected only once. DNA of the CDR3: TGTGCCTGGAGTGATTGGACTAGCGGGGGATCGAGCTACGAGCAGTACTTC. Translating it yields CAWSDWTSGGSSYEQYF. V and J are TRBV30 and TRBJ2-7; 13 bases map to TRBD2. Trimming took 1 base from V and 3 from J; bases not matched to a gene: 9. This CDR3 spans 17 amino acids. The germline V gene has CDR1 GTSNPN and CDR2 SVGIG (reference sequence).

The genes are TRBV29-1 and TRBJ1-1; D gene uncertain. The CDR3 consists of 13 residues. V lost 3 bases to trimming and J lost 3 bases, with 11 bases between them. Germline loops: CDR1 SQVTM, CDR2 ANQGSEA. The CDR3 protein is CSVERRMDTEAFF. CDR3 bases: TGCAGCGTTGAGCGCAGGATGGACACTGAAGCTTTCTTT.

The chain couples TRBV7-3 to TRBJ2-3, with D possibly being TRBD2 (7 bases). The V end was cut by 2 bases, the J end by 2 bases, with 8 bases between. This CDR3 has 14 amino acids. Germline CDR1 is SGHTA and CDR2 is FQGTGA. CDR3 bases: TGTGCCAGCAGCTTAGGGGGGGCCACAGATACGCAGTATTTT. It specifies CASSLGGATDTQYF.

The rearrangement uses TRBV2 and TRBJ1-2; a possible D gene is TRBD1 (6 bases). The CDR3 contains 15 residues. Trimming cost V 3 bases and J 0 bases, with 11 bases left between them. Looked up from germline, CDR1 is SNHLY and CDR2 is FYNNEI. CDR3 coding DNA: TGTGCCAGCAGTGACCGGGACACAACTAACTATGGCTACACCTTC. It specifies CASSDRDTTNYGYTF.

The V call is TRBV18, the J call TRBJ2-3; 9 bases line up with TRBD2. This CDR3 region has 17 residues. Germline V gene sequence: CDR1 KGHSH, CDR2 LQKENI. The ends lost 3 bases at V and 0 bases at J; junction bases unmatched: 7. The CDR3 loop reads CASSPLSGGRSTDTQYF. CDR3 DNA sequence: TGTGCCAGCTCACCTCTTAGCGGGGGACGTAGCACAGATACGCAGTATTTT.

The CDR3 reads CASSYPNATGKRSEQYF. As DNA, the CDR3 is TGTGCCAGCAGCTACCCCAACGCGACAGGGAAGAGGTCGGAGCAGTACTTC. The genes are TRBV7-8 and TRBJ2-7; 7 positions match TRBD1. This CDR3 spans 17 amino acids. The V gene end was trimmed by 4 bases and the J gene end by 7 bases; junction bases not matched to a gene: 19. Looked up from germline, CDR1 is SGHVS and CDR2 is FQNEAQ.